A selection of T cell receptor beta chains follows, all from one sample in a study of memory CD4+ T cells and cytomegalovirus serostatus. The method was immunoSEQ multiplex PCR; TCRdb's version includes in-frame clones alone and lacks a portion of them. The sample includes just over 45,000 clones, roughly 73% seen only once; the top ten take 0.61%. Material: memory CD4+ T cells from blood. The receptor set was obtained from an adult in good health and CMV-seronegative. Both conserved end residues are part of each CDR3. Each record gives: D gene, clone size, V gene, J gene, CDR3 DNA, CDR3 protein. D genes are given only for firm matches. A clone size is listed for some rows: how often the clone was seen (once, few, many), or a class if it is expanded.

NA,NA,TRBV5-4,TRBJ2-5,TGTGCCAGCAGCCCGGGAGAGGGGTTTCAAGAGACCCAGTACTTC,CASSPGEGFQETQYF
NA,NA,TRBV15,TRBJ1-4,TGTGCCACCAGCAGGACCTCGGGAAATGAAAAACTGTTTTTT,CATSRTSGNEKLFF
NA,NA,TRBV10-3,TRBJ1-5,TGTGCCATCAGTGATCCCGGGACAACGCGAGATCAGCCCCAGCATTTT,CAISDPGTTRDQPQHF
NA,NA,TRBV4-2,TRBJ1-2,TGTGCCAGCAGCCAAGGGGGATCCAGGGGTCGAGGCTACACCTTC,CASSQGGSRGRGYTF
NA,NA,TRBV5-4,TRBJ2-7,TGTGCCAGCAGCTTTGGTCAGGACCCCTCCTACGAGCAGTACTTC,CASSFGQDPSYEQYF
TRBD1,NA,TRBV25-1,TRBJ2-7,TGTGCCAGCAGTGGCCAAGGGACAGAAAGAATTTACGAGCAGTACTTC,CASSGQGTERIYEQYF
NA,NA,TRBV30,TRBJ1-4,TGTGCCTGGAGAGGCCCCTCGCGCCGGGGGGTCAGTACTGAAAAACTGTTTTTT,CAWRGPSRRGVSTEKLFF
TRBD2,NA,TRBV25-1,TRBJ2-5,TGTGCCGTCTCCTCACCTCGGACTAGCGGGGGGCCCTTCGAGACCCAGTACTTC,CAVSSPRTSGGPFETQYF
NA,NA,TRBV10-2,TRBJ2-7,TGCGCCAGCAGTGAGGGTGGGACACTAGGCGAGCAGTACTTC,CASSEGGTLGEQYF
TRBD1,NA,TRBV5-1,TRBJ2-7,TGCGCCAGCAGCTGGGGACAGGCGGAGGAGCAGTACTTC,CASSWGQAEEQYF
TRBD1,NA,TRBV4-1,TRBJ1-5,TGCGCCAGCAGCCAAGAACCTGCCAGGGGGAATCAGCCCCAGCATTTT,CASSQEPARGNQPQHF
NA,NA,TRBV7-9,TRBJ1-1,TGTGCCAGCAGCTTAGAGGGTGGTAACACTGAAGCTTTCTTT,CASSLEGGNTEAFF
NA,NA,TRBV19,TRBJ1-4,TGTGCCACAGGGGCCCTATATTCAACTAATGAAAAACTGTTTTTT,CATGALYSTNEKLFF
TRBD1,NA,TRBV6-6,TRBJ1-1,TGTGCCAGCAGTACGGGGTCCAGGGGGAAGAACACTGAAGCTTTCTTT,CASSTGSRGKNTEAFF
NA,NA,TRBV9,TRBJ1-1,TGTGCCAGCAGCACCCCGATTGGGGGTCGGGGGGACCGAATTGAAGCTTTCTTT,CASSTPIGGRGDRIEAFF
NA,NA,TRBV4-1,TRBJ1-3,TGCGCCAGCAGCCCCGCTCCGTTCTCTGGAAACACCATATATTTT,CASSPAPFSGNTIYF
NA,NA,TRBV9,TRBJ1-2,TGTGCCAGCAGCGTAGGGCGACAGTCCCCTAGCGGCTACACCTTC,CASSVGRQSPSGYTF
TRBD2,NA,TRBV5-1,TRBJ2-5,TGCGCCAGCAGCCTGGGACTAGCGGGGGGCCAACTTAACCAAGAGACCCAGTACTTC,CASSLGLAGGQLNQETQYF
NA,NA,TRBV10-3,TRBJ1-2,TGTGCCATCACCACAACAAGGGGTTTGGATGGCTACACCTTC,CAITTTRGLDGYTF
NA,NA,TRBV11-1,TRBJ2-7,TGTGCCAGCAGCTTAAGTCGCCCGCACGAGCAGTACTTC,CASSLSRPHEQYF
TRBD2,NA,TRBV10-3,TRBJ2-3,TGTGCCATCAGGGCTAGCGGGGGACGTGATACGCAGTATTTT,CAIRASGGRDTQYF
NA,once,TRBV7-7,TRBJ2-5,TGTGCTAGCAGCTTAGGGCCAGATCCTCAAGAGACCCAGTACTTC,CASSLGPDPQETQYF
NA,once,TRBV15,TRBJ2-7,TGTGCCACCAGCAGAGAAGGACCGGAGCAGTACTTC,CATSREGPEQYF
NA,NA,TRBV7-9,TRBJ1-6,TGTGCCAGCAGCTTAGAAAGAAATAATTCACCCCTCCACTTT,CASSLERNNSPLHF
NA,NA,TRBV18,TRBJ2-7,TGTGCCAGCTCACGGGGCTCGCAGGGACCCTACGAGCAGTACTTC,CASSRGSQGPYEQYF
TRBD1,NA,TRBV18,TRBJ1-1,TGTGCCAGCTCACCGGGACAGGGGGCATTAAAGAACACTGAAGCTTTCTTT,CASSPGQGALKNTEAFF
NA,NA,TRBV30,TRBJ2-7,TGTGCCTGGATCTCGAGCTACGAGCAGTACTTC,CAWISSYEQYF
NA,NA,TRBV6-4,TRBJ1-6,TGTGCCAGCAGTGACGCAGGGAGCTCCTATAATTCACCCCTCCACTTT,CASSDAGSSYNSPLHF
NA,NA,TRBV6-6,TRBJ1-5,TGTGCCAGCAAGATTACGGCGGGAAGCAATCAGCCCCAGCATTTT,CASKITAGSNQPQHF